The 8 T cell receptor beta chains reported below all come from one sample, sequenced in a study of regulatory T cells in long-lasting Graves disease. Sequencing libraries for TCR beta were prepared with iRepertoire HTBI primers and Arm-PCR of CDR3 regions. In TCRdb, the multiplex PCR reads were re-called with MiXCR into one record per CDR3 protein. The sample carries under 450,000 distinct CDR3 sequences, about 25% recorded once. Stated time point: persistent/refractory GD, antithyroid drugs over 5 years with positive TRAb. RNA isolated from PBMCs was used to make the TCR library. Sequenced material: peripheral blood mononuclear cells (PBMCs), taken when the disease was refractory, from a patient treated with antithyroid drugs. These receptors all come from a female donor with Graves disease.

The sample holds many counts of this clonotype. J is TRBJ2-7 and V is TRBV6-5, with D uncertain. Germline CDR1 reads MNHEY; CDR2 reads SVGAGI. The CDR3 runs 14 residues. The V end lost 0 bases, the J end lost 3 bases, and 9 bases lay between the germline ends. The chain's CDR3 is CASSYSAANYEQYF. The CDR3 region has the DNA TGTGCCAGCAGTTACTCGGCGGCGAACTACGAGCAGTACTTC.

This clonotype was counted ten times or more. The chain couples TRBV3-1 to TRBJ2-5, with D perhaps matching TRBD2 (6 bases). The CDR3 runs 15 residues. V shed 4 bases and J shed 1 base, with 13 bases lying between them. Per germline, CDR1 LGHDT and CDR2 YNNKEL (reference sequence). CDR3 protein: CASSRSGGSQETQYF. The CDR3, as DNA: TGTGCCAGCAGCCGGTCCGGGGGAAGCCAAGAGACCCAGTACTTC.

This clonotype was observed at least ten times. The chain links TRBV2 to TRBJ1-6; 7 bases map to TRBD1. Per the germline V gene, CDR1 is SNHLY and CDR2 is FYNNEI. This CDR3 region has 15 residues. After removal of 3 bases from V and 3 bases from J, the junction contained 2 bases not matched to a gene. This CDR3 reads CASSDRDSYNSPLHF. The CDR3 DNA follows: TGTGCCAGCAGTGACCGGGACAGCTATAATTCACCCCTCCACTTT.

This clonotype was seen repeatedly, ten times or more. The rearrangement links TRBV2 to TRBJ2-7; TRBD1 matches at 9 bases. The CDR3 loop spans 14 amino acids. Germline V lookup: CDR1 SNHLY, CDR2 FYNNEI. The V gene end was trimmed by 3 bases and the J gene end by 5 bases; junction bases not matched to a gene: 5. CDR3 in amino acids: CASSEGDRDNEQYF. The CDR3 DNA is TGTGCCAGCAGTGAGGGGGACAGGGACAACGAGCAGTACTTC. The entire variable domain, with the rest obtained from reference TRBV2 and TRBJ2-7, is as follows: EPEVTQTPSHQVTQMGQEVILRCVPISNHLYFYWYRQILGQKVEFLVSFYNNEISEKSEIFDDQFSVERPDGSNFTLKIRSTKLEDSAMYFCASSEGDRDNEQYFGPGTRLTVT.

This clonotype was detected only a few times. For the CDR3, the DNA is TGTGCCAGCAGCTTAGAACCGGGTTTAGGGGAAAAACTGTTTTTT. Translated, it gives CASSLEPGLGEKLFF. This chain joins TRBV7-9 and TRBJ1-4; D gene uncertain. V lost 1 base and J 8 bases, leaving 14 bases between the germline ends. The germline V gene has CDR1 SEHNR and CDR2 FQNEAQ (reference sequence). This CDR3 is 15 amino acids long.

This clonotype was picked up a small number of times. The chain employs TRBV10-3 and TRBJ2-6; D is uncertain. The germline V gene encodes CDR1 ENHRY and CDR2 SYGVKD. Deletions cut 2 bases from V and 1 base from J, with 6 bases between. This CDR3 spans 15 amino acids. The CDR3 DNA sequence: TGTGCCATCAGTGAGCTGGCATCTGGGGCCAACGTCCTGACTTTC. This gives the protein CAISELASGANVLTF.

The table lists this clonotype with a few counts. The chain employs TRBV25-1 and TRBJ2-1; TRBD1 matches at 7 bases. The ends lost 4 bases at V and 1 base at J; junction bases unmatched: 7. Germline V gene sequence: CDR1 MGHDK, CDR2 SYGVNS. CDR3 length equals 16 residues. CDR3 sequence (DNA): TGTGCCAGCAGTGCCTTGGGACAGCCATCCTACAATGAGCAGTTCTTC. As protein: CASSALGQPSYNEQFF. Full variable domain (rest looked up from reference TRBV25-1 and TRBJ2-1): EADIYQTPRYLVIGTGKKITLECSQTMGHDKMYWYQQDPGMELHLIHYSYGVNSTEKGDLSSESTVSRIRTEHFPLTLESARPSHTSQYLCASSALGQPSYNEQFFGPGTRLTVL.

V gene TRBV5-1 combines with J gene TRBJ2-5, with D perhaps TRBD2 (5 bases). This CDR3 is built from 13 residues. Germline loops: CDR1 SGHRS, CDR2 YFSETQ. Trimming cost V 1 base and J 5 bases, with 9 bases left between them. The CDR3: CASSLLTGETQYF. In DNA form, the CDR3 reads TGCGCCAGCAGCTTGCTTACGGGGGAGACCCAGTACTTC.